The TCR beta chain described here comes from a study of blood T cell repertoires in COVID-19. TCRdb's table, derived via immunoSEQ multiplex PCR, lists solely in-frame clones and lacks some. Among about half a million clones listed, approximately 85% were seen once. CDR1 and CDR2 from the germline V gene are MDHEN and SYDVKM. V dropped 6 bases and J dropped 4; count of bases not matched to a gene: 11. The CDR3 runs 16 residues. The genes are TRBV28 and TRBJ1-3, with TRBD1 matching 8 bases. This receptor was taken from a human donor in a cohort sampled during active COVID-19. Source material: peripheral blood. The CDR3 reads CASSSPPGGSGNTIYF. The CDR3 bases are TGTGCCAGCAGCAGCCCCCCAGGGGGCTCAGGAAACACCATATATTTT.